Following are 9 T cell receptor beta chains from one sample sequenced in a study of identical twins. TCRdb re-analysed the 5' RACE reads in MiXCR, keeping a single row per CDR3 protein. The sample includes about 240,000 distinct CDR3 sequences, 7% to 8.5% of them seen just once. This sample was shared with a second study, whose subject was yellow fever vaccine responses in identical twins.

Source material: CD8+ T cells sorted from blood. Source of these receptors: a woman aged 18-35 years in good health.

This clonotype was detected ten times or more. The chain couples TRBV11-2 to TRBJ1-1; no clear D gene. The CDR3 has 13 residues. CDR1 is SGHAT, CDR2 FQNNGV, per germline. Between the trimmed V and J ends, which lost 5 bases and 4 bases, there was a span of 11 bases. Here the CDR3 DNA reads TGTGCCAGCAGCCACATGGAGGGCACTGAAGCTTTCTTT. This sequence encodes CASSHMEGTEAFF.

This chain uses TRBV10-1 with TRBJ2-1; 7 bases line up with TRBD2. The CDR3 contains 14 residues. J was trimmed by 6 bases and V by 3 bases; bases with no gene match: 5. Germline V gene sequence: CDR1 WNHNN, CDR2 SYGVQD (reference sequence). CDR3 residues: CASSDSGLSNEQFF. The CDR3 bases are TGCGCCAGCAGTGATAGCGGGCTGAGCAATGAGCAGTTCTTC.

The chain has TRBV5-1 and TRBJ2-1; 7 positions agree with TRBD2. Germline CDR1 is SGHRS and CDR2 is YFSETQ. The ends lost 2 bases at V and 6 bases at J; junction bases unmatched: 5. The length of the CDR3 is 14 residues. The CDR3 nucleotides are TGCGCCAGCAGCTTCTGGGGGGGTAGCAATGAGCAGTTCTTC. Its translation: CASSFWGGSNEQFF. Complete variable domain (other parts from reference TRBV5-1 and TRBJ2-1): KAGVTQTPRYLIKTRGQQVTLSCSPISGHRSVSWYQQTPGQGLQFLFEYFSETQRNKGNFPGRFSGRQFSNSRSEMNVSTLELGDSALYLCASSFWGGSNEQFFGPGTRLTVL.

In this sample, this clonotype turned up a few times. The V and J genes are TRBV7-3 and TRBJ2-1, with 10 bases lining up with TRBD2. Germline CDR1 SGHTA, CDR2 FQGTGA. J gave up 8 bases and V 3 bases, and 7 bases lay outside the gene matches. The CDR3 is made up of 15 amino acids. This CDR3 is CASSFGTSALDEQFF. Written as DNA, the CDR3 is TGTGCCAGCAGCTTCGGGACTAGCGCCCTGGATGAGCAGTTCTTC.

This clonotype was counted many times. CDR3 nucleotides: TGTGCCAGCAGTCCACTAGCGGGGAGTGGCCATGAGCAGTTCTTC. Translating gives CASSPLAGSGHEQFF. The V call is TRBV28, the J call TRBJ2-1, with 10 bases identical to TRBD2. V shed 5 bases, J shed 8 bases, and the junction held 9 bases outside the gene matches. This CDR3 region has 15 residues. Germline CDR1 and CDR2: MDHEN and SYDVKM.

The J gene is TRBJ2-7, the V gene TRBV5-5; TRBD1 is a possible D gene (5 bases). V lost 4 bases and J 3 bases, leaving 14 bases between the germline ends. Germline V gene data show CDR1 as SGHKS and CDR2 as YYEKEE (reference sequence). The CDR3 runs 14 residues. Here the CDR3 reads CASSLTTDNYEQYV. CDR3 bases: TGTGCCAGCAGCCTCACTACGGACAACTACGAGCAGTACGTC.

Ten or more counts support this clonotype. This chain's CDR3 is CASSLGTGSAEAFF. In DNA form, the CDR3 reads TGTGCCAGCAGTTTGGGGACTGGGTCGGCTGAAGCTTTCTTT. The chain recombines TRBV12-3 or TRBV12-4 with TRBJ1-1, with D maybe TRBD1 (5 bases). V lost 3 bases and J 6 bases, leaving 14 bases between the germline ends. The CDR3 covers 14 residues.

This clonotype was seen a handful of times. This sequence joins TRBV27 and TRBJ2-1, with D tentatively TRBD2 (5 bases). With 7 bases removed from V and 8 bases from J, the gap between germline ends came to 15 bases. Germline V gene lookup returns CDR1 MNHEY and CDR2 SMNVEV (reference sequence). This CDR3 region has 13 residues. The CDR3 coding sequence is TGTGCCAGCACCCCCCGAGGGAGCGATGAGCAGTTCTTC. Residues: CASTPRGSDEQFF.

The genes are TRBV7-9 and TRBJ2-1; D not resolved. Between the trimmed V and J ends, which lost 0 bases and 11 bases, there was a span of 8 bases. The germline V gene encodes CDR1 SEHNR and CDR2 FQNEAQ (reference sequence). The CDR3 is made up of 12 amino acids. In DNA, the CDR3 is TGTGCCAGCAGCTTAGCGGCGGATCAGCAGTTCTTC. It specifies CASSLAADQQFF.